This T cell receptor (beta chain) was profiled in a study of T cell responses to AZD1222 COVID-19 vaccine listed by TCRdb under 2021. Turning to the overall study: TCR sequencing was performed for roughly 250 trial participants, of whom about 200 were given two doses of AZD1222 and some 26 were given two doses of MenACWY control vaccine. Trial participants were enrolled into age subgroups of 18-55, 56-69 and 70-plus years, which contained roughly 140, 27 and 60 TCR-sequenced participants, respectively.

The CDR3 regions of human TCRbeta chains were analyzed by immunosequencing. On the authors' methods: TCRs in the repertoires were compared against a reference library of SARS-CoV-2-specific TCRs that had been generated with the MIRA antigen-specificity platform. Breadth meant the fraction of unique TCRs that were SARS-CoV-2-associated, whereas depth meant the fraction of total T cells that were SARS-CoV-2-associated. Using the MIRA data, each spike-specific TCR was mapped to the spike region that the TCR reacts to and placed in a CD4 or CD8 class. Log10-transformed breadth and depth values were compared by one-way ANOVA with Sidak's multiple comparisons tests. In TCRdb, the immuneACCESS table is reduced to in-frame sequences with V and J assigned. These tables do not hold every clone; where another copy was compared, an unresolved V gene accounts for under half, and the others remain unexplained. V and J calls and clone size are as listed in that table; D and trimming were resolved from the DNA. The sample table contains around 90,000 clones; only one count was recorded for about 90% of them. Together, the top ten hold around 5.2% of the sample.

Results and caveats for the whole study, not just this receptor: Spike-specific TCR breadth and depth rose significantly after two AZD1222 doses compared with day 0 and with MenACWY recipients. The vaccine-associated CD4 TCRs covered the entire spike protein, and the dominant responses fell in regions 160-218 and 743-854. Conclusions about previously exposed vaccinees were limited because only six AZD1222 recipients were SARS-CoV-2 seropositive at baseline. Nearly half of unique spike-specific TCRs reportedly recognized epitopes outside regions mutated in the B.1.351 and B.1.1.7 variants. Most participants were white British and females outnumbered males, and the authors suggested that clonal diversity may have been underestimated. Because no samples from the day 14 peak response were available, repertoires could be characterized only after the peak T cell response. The 56-69-year group was small, and its depth increase did not reach significance, likely because of low power.

The sample's time point, from its label and the paper: baseline before first vaccination. According to the study, the label for this sample's treatment or condition signals: meningococcal conjugate vaccine given as trial control. The vaccinee samples were drawn from two UK trials, COV001 and COV002, one of which was a single-blind randomized controlled phase 2/3 trial testing AZD1222 (ChAdOx1 nCoV-19) in healthy adults. For TCRbeta chain sequencing, PBMC samples were collected from trial participants at day 0 and at day 28 after the second dose. The CDR3 covers 15 residues, taking in both the cysteine and the phenylalanine. Only the CDR3 region is kept as DNA, spanning 45 bases read in frame from base 1. Based on the germline V gene, the CDR1 and CDR2 sequences are SGHTA and FQGNSA. The V end loses 1 base and the J end loses 1 base, and a stretch of 8 bases separates them. A word on this clone: Its antigen is not yet known. No much larger clone exists at a distance of one base, and base qualities are not known.

The receptor was derived from an adult in good health. The sequence is built from TRBV7-2 and TRBJ1-5; tentative D gene TRBD1, with 6 bases matching. This material consisted of peripheral blood, taken on day 0 of MenACWY control vaccination. The nucleotide sequence reads as follows: TGTGCCAGCAGCTTAGAGGGACACAGCAATCAGCCCCAGCATTTT. Its protein reads: CASSLEGHSNQPQHF. Reference TRBV7-2 and TRBJ1-5 proteins supply the regions before and after the CDR3; the full variable domain is: GAGVSQSPSNKVTEKGKDVELRCDPISGHTALYWYRQSLGQGLEFLIYFQGNSAPDKSGLPSDRFSAERTGGSVSTLTIQRTQQEDSAVYLCASSLEGHSNQPQHFGDGTRLSIL.